These T cell receptor beta chains were read from a single sample in a study of blood T cells in healthy people across ages. TCRdb passed the 5' RACE reads through MiXCR, listing each CDR3 protein once. The table lists about 700,000 distinct CDR3 sequences, 32% of them singletons. Sequencing used blood. Receptor source: a woman older than 75 in good health. Both conserved end residues are part of each CDR3. D genes are given only for firm matches. Size values are once, few and many counts, or a class for expanded clones, and some rows have none.

J,D,size,V,CDR3,DNA
TRBJ1-1,NA,NA,TRBV20-1,CSEGGILNTEAFF,TGCAGCGAGGGGGGGATATTGAACACTGAAGCTTTCTTT
TRBJ2-3,TRBD2,many,TRBV7-2,CASSLGAPSGEFTDTQYF,TGTGCCAGCAGCTTAGGAGCCCCTAGCGGGGAATTCACAGATACGCAGTATTTT
TRBJ2-5,NA,many,TRBV11-1,CASRIRTGEETQYF,TGTGCCAGCAGGATACGGACGGGAGAAGAGACCCAGTACTTC
TRBJ2-3,NA,many,TRBV20-1,CSAPLRTASTDTQYF,TGCAGTGCGCCCCTCCGGACTGCTAGCACAGATACGCAGTATTTT
TRBJ1-5,TRBD1,NA,TRBV4-3,CASSQDSGRGDQPQHF,TGCGCCAGCAGCCAAGACTCGGGCAGGGGGGATCAGCCCCAGCATTTT
TRBJ2-7,NA,few,TRBV11-1,CASSSDTRREQYF,TGTGCCAGCAGCTCGGACACGCGTCGGGAGCAGTACTTC
TRBJ2-3,NA,many,TRBV20-1,CSAMPQGTDTQYF,TGCAGTGCTATGCCACAGGGCACAGATACGCAGTATTTT
TRBJ2-3,TRBD2,many,TRBV12-3/TRBV12-4,CASSFSPGGESNTQYF,TGTGCCAGCAGTTTCTCTCCGGGAGGGGAAAGCAATACGCAGTATTTT
TRBJ2-7,TRBD1,NA,TRBV5-1,CASSPEGQGRELYF,TGCGCCAGCTCTCCCGAGGGACAGGGTCGCGAGCTGTACTTC
TRBJ1-6,TRBD1,NA,TRBV20-1,CSASTGTGAVSPLHF,TGCAGTGCTAGTACCGGGACAGGGGCGGTGTCACCCCTCCACTTT
TRBJ2-3,NA,NA,TRBV11-2,CASRGRGGVDTQYF,TGTGCCAGCAGGGGGAGGGGGGGGGTAGATACGCAGTATTTT
TRBJ2-3,NA,many,TRBV4-1,CASSQDSGVYTDTQYF,TGCGCCAGCAGCCAAGATTCGGGGGTCTACACAGATACGCAGTATTTT
TRBJ1-2,NA,NA,TRBV19,CASTWRGARGYTF,TGTGCCAGTACCTGGCGGGGGGCGAGGGGCTACACCTTC
TRBJ2-7,NA,many,TRBV4-3,CASSQDSSYEQYF,TGCGCCAGCAGCCAAGACAGCTCCTACGAGCAGTACTTC
TRBJ2-1,TRBD2,many,TRBV27,CASSFLRGGLYNEQFF,TGTGCCAGCAGTTTCTTGCGGGGGGGCCTATACAATGAGCAGTTCTTC
TRBJ2-7,TRBD1,NA,TRBV20-1,CSARVLGQGVTYEQYF,TGTAGTGCTAGAGTGTTGGGACAGGGGGTAACCTACGAGCAGTACTTC
TRBJ2-3,TRBD2,NA,TRBV28,CASSPGLAGEFGTDTQYF,TGTGCCAGCAGTCCGGGACTAGCGGGAGAGTTCGGCACAGATACGCAGTATTTT
TRBJ2-3,TRBD2,NA,TRBV12-3/TRBV12-4,CASRSGTSVQDQYF,TGTGCCAGCAGATCCGGGACTAGCGTACAGGATCAGTATTTT
TRBJ2-3,TRBD1,many,TRBV9,CASSPRQGHTDTQYF,TGTGCCAGCAGCCCTAGACAGGGCCACACAGATACGCAGTATTTT
TRBJ1-4,NA,many,TRBV7-9,CASSSREGSSLEKLFF,TGTGCCAGCAGCTCGAGGGAGGGGAGTAGTCTTGAAAAACTGTTTTTT
TRBJ1-6,NA,many,TRBV20-1,CSATATPDNSPLHF,TGCAGTGCCACGGCGACTCCCGATAATTCACCCCTCCACTTT
TRBJ1-5,NA,NA,TRBV4-1,CASSQELSRRQPQHF,TGCGCCAGCAGCCAAGAGCTTTCTCGGCGTCAGCCCCAGCATTTT
TRBJ1-6,NA,many,TRBV30,CAWSPARPGAQSPLHF,TGTGCCTGGAGCCCGGCACGGCCAGGGGCTCAATCACCCCTCCACTTT
TRBJ2-1,TRBD2,NA,TRBV4-2,CASSQGLAGGAYYNEQFF,TGTGCCAGCAGCCAAGGGCTAGCGGGGGGGGCCTACTACAATGAGCAGTTCTTC
TRBJ2-5,NA,few,TRBV6-5,CASSYGGTGYQETQYF,TGTGCCAGCAGTTACGGCGGAACGGGGTACCAAGAGACCCAGTACTTC
TRBJ1-1,NA,NA,TRBV4-3,CASSQDVAMNTETFF,TGCGCCAGCAGCCAAGATGTAGCTATGAACACCGAAACTTTCTTT
TRBJ1-1,NA,many,TRBV7-9,CASSLDEVLNTEAFF,TGTGCCAGCAGCTTAGATGAGGTATTGAACACTGAAGCTTTCTTT
TRBJ2-1,NA,many,TRBV28,CASSTFGYNEQFF,TGTGCCAGCAGTACTTTTGGCTACAATGAGCAGTTCTTC
TRBJ2-7,NA,many,TRBV9,CASSPLGSSYEQYF,TGTGCCAGCAGCCCCCTAGGGTCGTCCTACGAGCAGTACTTC
TRBJ1-4,NA,many,TRBV6-6,CASSYVVGKGQGRMFF,TGTGCCAGCAGTTACGTGGTAGGGAAAGGCCAGGGAAGGATGTTTTTT
TRBJ1-4,NA,NA,TRBV28,CTSSFSDIGEKLFF,TGCACCAGCAGTTTCAGCGACATAGGTGAAAAACTGTTTTTT
TRBJ1-5,NA,many,TRBV20-1,CSARPGIPNQPQHF,TGCAGTGCTAGACCCGGGATCCCCAATCAGCCCCAGCATTTT
TRBJ1-1,NA,many,TRBV6-6,CASLTGIANTEAFF,TGTGCCAGCTTGACTGGGATCGCGAACACTGAAGCTTTCTTT
TRBJ1-2,NA,many,TRBV27,CASSLRFDSYGYTF,TGTGCCAGCAGTTTACGGTTCGACAGCTATGGCTACACCTTC
TRBJ2-7,NA,many,TRBV13,CASSPTRGYEQYF,TGTGCCAGCAGTCCGACTCGGGGCTACGAGCAGTACTTC